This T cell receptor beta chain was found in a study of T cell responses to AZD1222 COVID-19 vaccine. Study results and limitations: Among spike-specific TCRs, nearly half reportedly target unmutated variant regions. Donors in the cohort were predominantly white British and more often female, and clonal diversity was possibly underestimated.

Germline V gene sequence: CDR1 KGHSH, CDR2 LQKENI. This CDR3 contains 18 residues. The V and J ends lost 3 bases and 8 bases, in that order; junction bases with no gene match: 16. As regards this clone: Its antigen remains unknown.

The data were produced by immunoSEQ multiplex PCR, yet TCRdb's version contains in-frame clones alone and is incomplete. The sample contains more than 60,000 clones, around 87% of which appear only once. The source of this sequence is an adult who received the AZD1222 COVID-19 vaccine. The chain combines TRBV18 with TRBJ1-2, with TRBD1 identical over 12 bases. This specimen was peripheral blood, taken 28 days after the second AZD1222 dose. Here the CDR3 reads CASSPGPGTGGISFGYTF. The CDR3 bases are TGTGCCAGCTCACCCGGCCCCGGGACAGGGGGCATATCGTTCGGCTACACCTTC.